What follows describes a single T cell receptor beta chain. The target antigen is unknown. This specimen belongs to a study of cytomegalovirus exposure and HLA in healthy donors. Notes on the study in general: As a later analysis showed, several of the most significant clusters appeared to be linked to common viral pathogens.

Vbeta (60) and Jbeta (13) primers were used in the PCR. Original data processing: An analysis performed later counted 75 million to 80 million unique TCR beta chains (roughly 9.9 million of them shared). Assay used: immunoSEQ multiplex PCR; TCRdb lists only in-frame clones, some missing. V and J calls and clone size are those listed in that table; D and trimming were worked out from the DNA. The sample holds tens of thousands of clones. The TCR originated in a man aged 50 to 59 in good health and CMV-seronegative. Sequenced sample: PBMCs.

The CDR3 reads CASSPPSAYEQFF. The CDR3 DNA sequence: TGTGCCAGCTCCCCTCCCAGCGCCTATGAGCAGTTCTTC. J is TRBJ2-1 and V is TRBV18; no reliable D call. This CDR3 spans 13 amino acids. V was pared by 6 bases and J by 8 bases, with 14 bases between. Germline V gene lookup returns CDR1 KGHSH and CDR2 LQKENI.